This TCR beta chain was captured in a study of cytomegalovirus exposure and HLA in healthy donors. General study findings and limits: CMV antigen specificity was confirmed in vitro for three CMV-associated chains. Most TCR sequences were seen very rarely across donors, but some public TCRs occurred in many.

As to this clone: The antigen is unknown.

TCRdb keeps only in-frame clones here, not all; method: immunoSEQ multiplex PCR. The data contain approximately 160,000 clones, 91% of them singletons. Separate from the roughly 610-subject first cohort, the roughly 120-subject validation cohort was the one that the donors belonged to. The sequencing input was PBMCs. The clonotype originates from a woman younger than 30 in good health and CMV-seropositive.

The CDR3 sequence is CASSLRLAGVGTDTQYF. The CDR3 DNA sequence: TGCGCCAGCAGCCTTCGACTAGCGGGAGTCGGCACAGATACGCAGTATTTT. This sequence joins TRBV4-3 and TRBJ2-3, with TRBD2 matching 12 bases. Trimming cost V 4 bases and J 1 base; bases outside gene matches: 6. Germline V gene lookup returns CDR1 LGHNA and CDR2 YSLEER. The CDR3 length is 17 residues.